One sample yielded the 4 T cell receptor beta chains listed below, sequenced in a study of identical twins. TCRdb recomputed calls from the 5' RACE reads with MiXCR, one row per CDR3 protein. Of about 890,000 distinct CDR3 sequences in the sample, approximately 13% are singletons; the top ten hold about 1.6%. The data were also submitted as part of a second study, on yellow fever vaccine responses in identical twins.

Material: PBMCs. Receptor source: a woman under 30 in good health.

This chain connects TRBV5-1 to TRBJ1-2; D is ambiguous. The germline gives CDR1 SGHRS, CDR2 YFSETQ. The V end lost 4 bases, the J end lost 4 bases, and 17 bases lay between the germline ends. The CDR3 is made up of 15 amino acids. CDR3: CASSPAVGGSYGYTF. Here the CDR3 DNA reads TGCGCCAGCAGCCCCGCCGTAGGTGGTTCCTATGGCTACACCTTC.

The chain joins TRBV10-3 to TRBJ2-3; 16 bases line up with TRBD2. The trim removed 7 bases at V and 3 bases at J, leaving 16 bases unmatched. The CDR3 length is 20 residues. CDR1 is ENHRY, CDR2 SYGVKD, per germline. For the CDR3, the DNA is TGTGCCATCACGAAAGTGGCCCTCGGGACTAGCGGGGGGGCAACAGATACGCAGTATTTT. It yields the protein CAITKVALGTSGGATDTQYF.

This rearrangement joins TRBV5-6 to TRBJ2-5; TRBD2 matches 7 bases. The CDR3 is made up of 15 amino acids. With V trimmed by 3 bases and J by 1 base, 6 bases remained unmatched. Germline CDR1 reads SGHDT; CDR2 reads YYEEEE. The CDR3 reads CASSSGLGPQETQYF. CDR3 coding DNA: TGTGCCAGCAGCTCCGGACTAGGACCCCAAGAGACCCAGTACTTC.

This clonotype has a handful of counts. V gene TRBV15 combines with J gene TRBJ2-7, with D unclear. V lost 11 bases, J lost 3 bases, and 11 bases lay in between. The CDR3 is made up of 11 amino acids. Per the germline V gene, CDR1 is LNHNV and CDR2 is YYDKDF (reference sequence). In DNA form, the CDR3 reads TGTGCCCCCAAATGGGGCTACGAGCAGTACTTC. Amino acids: CAPKWGYEQYF.